Below are 12 T cell receptor beta chains sequenced from a single sample in a study of blood T cell repertoires in COVID-19. TCRdb's copy holds only in-frame clones and misses some; the assay was immunoSEQ multiplex PCR. The sample shows 310,000 or so clones, 70% to 90% of them seen only once. What was sequenced was peripheral blood. Receptors originate from a woman aged 45 to 65 with active or convalescent COVID-19.

This clone turned up a few times. V usage is TRBV6-2 or TRBV6-3 and J usage is TRBJ1-5; 7 bases fit TRBD1. This CDR3 contains 14 residues. Germline-derived CDR1 and CDR2 are MNHEY and SVGEGT. The trim removed 4 bases at V and 6 bases at J, leaving 6 bases unmatched. CDR3 residues: CASSSGQVTQPQHF. CDR3 sequence (DNA): TGTGCCAGCAGTTCCGGACAGGTTACTCAGCCCCAGCATTTT.

The J gene is TRBJ1-2, the V gene TRBV7-8; 7 nucleotides match TRBD1. This CDR3 contains 13 residues. V lost 5 bases, J lost 6 bases, and 6 bases stayed unmatched. Germline CDR1 and CDR2: SGHVS and FQNEAQ. CDR3 bases: TGTGCCAGCAGCCGCCCGGGACAGCATGGCTACACCTTC. This codes for CASSRPGQHGYTF.

The chain recombines TRBV5-4 with TRBJ1-6, with D tentatively TRBD1 (5 bases). Germline lookup yields CDR1 SGHNT and CDR2 YYREEE (reference sequence). V lost 0 bases and J 7 bases, leaving 11 bases between the germline ends. This CDR3 is 15 amino acids long. CDR3 residues: CASSLGLTANSPLHF. The CDR3 bases are TGTGCCAGCAGCTTGGGATTGACAGCCAATTCACCCCTCCACTTT.

This sequence joins TRBV27 and TRBJ2-1; a possible D gene is TRBD2 (5 bases). This CDR3 comprises 14 residues. Trimming shortened V by 2 bases and J by 8 bases, and 13 bases separated the two germline ends. CDR1 and CDR2 from the germline V gene are MNHEY and SMNVEV (reference sequence). The CDR3 DNA reads TGTGCCAGCAGTTTAGGTCCAGCAGCGGATGAGCAGTTCTTC. This encodes CASSLGPAADEQFF.

The J gene is TRBJ2-7, the V gene TRBV5-6, with a possible D match to TRBD1 (6 bases). Trimming cost V 4 bases and J 5 bases, with 25 bases left between them. This CDR3 spans 17 amino acids. Germline V gene sequence: CDR1 SGHDT, CDR2 YYEEEE. CDR3 coding DNA: TGTGCCAGCAGCCATAGACCTTCAGGGGCAAGGACCCACGAGCAGTACTTC. It is translated as CASSHRPSGARTHEQYF.

This clone has just a few counts. J is TRBJ2-3 and V is TRBV15, with D possibly TRBD2 on 5 matching bases. The CDR3 runs to 15 residues. V lost 1 base and J lost 0, with 8 bases in between. CDR1 is LNHNV and CDR2 is YYDKDF in the germline V gene (reference sequence). CDR3 in amino acids: CATSRAAGSTDTQYF. CDR3 in DNA: TGTGCCACCAGCAGAGCTGCGGGTAGCACAGATACGCAGTATTTT.

This chain uses TRBV5-6 with TRBJ1-2; maybe TRBD1 (5 bases). This CDR3 has 13 residues. Between the trimmed V and J ends, which lost 4 bases and 3 bases, there was a span of 10 bases. Germline-derived CDR1 and CDR2 are SGHDT and YYEEEE. CDR3 amino acids: CASSVREDYGYTF. CDR3 sequence (DNA): TGTGCCAGCAGCGTCAGGGAAGACTATGGCTACACCTTC.

This clone was seen more than once but under ten times. The chain uses TRBV18 and TRBJ2-7; TRBD1 aligns across 10 bases. Germline assignment: CDR1 KGHSH and CDR2 LQKENI. The ends lost 6 bases at V and 9 bases at J; junction bases unmatched: 14. The CDR3 is 15 amino acids. CDR3 nucleotide sequence: TGTGCCAGCTCGCCTGGGGCCGGGACAGGGGTTCTGCAGTACTTC. This sequence encodes CASSPGAGTGVLQYF.

Written as DNA, the CDR3 is TGTGCCAGCTCATCGGACGCAGGGTTTCAGCCCCAGCATTTT. Its protein is CASSSDAGFQPQHF. The V gene is TRBV18, the J gene TRBJ1-5; tentative D call: TRBD1 (5 bases). The germline V gene encodes CDR1 KGHSH and CDR2 LQKENI. Trimming left V 5 bases short and J 6 bases short, with 14 bases between. The CDR3 has 14 residues.

This clone has more than one count but fewer than ten. This rearrangement joins TRBV2 to TRBJ2-7; D is possibly TRBD1 (6 bases). Trimming removed 7 bases at V and 6 bases at J, with 16 bases between. This CDR3 is 13 amino acids long. Germline V CDR1 and CDR2: SNHLY, FYNNEI. CDR3 DNA: TGTGCCAGCATACAGGGTCTGGCCGGCGAGCAGTACTTC. This translates into CASIQGLAGEQYF.

In this sample, this clone turned up once. The genes are TRBV12-5 and TRBJ2-2, with TRBD1 identical over 7 bases. V trimming: 0 bases; J trimming: 1 base; junction bases outside the gene matches: 5. CDR3 length equals 17 residues. Germline V lookup: CDR1 LGHNT, CDR2 FRNRAP. The chain's CDR3 is CASGLVLTGMNTGELFF. Written as DNA, the CDR3 is TGTGCTAGTGGTTTGGTACTGACAGGGATGAACACCGGGGAGCTGTTTTTT.

The chain recombines TRBV11-2 with TRBJ2-1, with 9 bases aligning to TRBD2. The CDR3 has 16 amino acids. Germline lookup yields CDR1 SGHAT and CDR2 FQNNGV. The ends lost 4 bases at V and 4 bases at J; junction bases unmatched: 8. CDR3 DNA: TGTGCCAGCAGCTCCAGTGCGGGGGGGTTTTACAATGAGCAGTTCTTC. Its protein product is CASSSSAGGFYNEQFF.